A selection of T cell receptor beta chains follows, all from one sample in a study of control samples from healthy donors and cancer patients. Assay used: immunoSEQ multiplex PCR; TCRdb lists only in-frame clones, some missing. The sample has around 170,000 clones, around nine tenths seen once; the top ten hold approximately 4.9%. Source material: blood. The receptors were gathered from a woman between 25 and 40 years old in good health. Each CDR3 is given with its conserved first and last residue. The D gene is left open where the match is weak. Size tells how often a clone was seen (once, few, many) or the class of an expanded clone, and some rows leave it out.

j_call clone_size d_call v_call cdr3_aa cdr3_nt
TRBJ2-3 . . TRBV29-1 CSVGLETDTQYF TGCAGCGTCGGGCTAGAGACAGATACGCAGTATTTT
TRBJ1-5 . . TRBV6-1 CASSEARGSNQPQHF TGTGCCAGCAGTGAAGCCCGGGGTAGCAATCAGCCCCAGCATTTT
TRBJ2-3 . TRBD1 TRBV10-3 CAISERDRVITDTQYF TGTGCCATCAGTGAGCGGGACAGGGTTATCACAGATACGCAGTATTTT
TRBJ2-1 . . TRBV29-1 CSVAQGNSYNEQFF TGCAGCGTTGCCCAAGGCAATTCCTACAATGAGCAGTTCTTC
TRBJ1-3 . . TRBV10-1 CASSESTSWGRNTIYF TGCGCCAGCAGTGAGTCGACTTCGTGGGGTAGAAACACCATATATTTT
TRBJ2-7 . TRBD2 TRBV29-1 CSAGWTSGTYEQYF TGCAGCGCCGGGTGGACTAGCGGGACCTACGAGCAGTACTTC
TRBJ2-3 . . TRBV6-5 CASSSRVTDTQYF TGTGCCAGCAGTTCAAGGGTCACAGATACGCAGTATTTT
TRBJ1-2 . . TRBV7-9 CASSLALGNRGYTF TGTGCCAGCAGCTTAGCGTTGGGGAATAGGGGCTACACCTTC
TRBJ2-5 . . TRBV10-3 CAISDGETQYF TGTGCCATCAGTGATGGCGAGACCCAGTACTTC
TRBJ1-1 . . TRBV25-1 CASSEFLGGNTEAFF TGTGCCAGCAGTGAATTTCTGGGGGGGAACACTGAAGCTTTCTTT
TRBJ1-5 . . TRBV19 CASSITREKPQHF TGTGCCAGTAGTATCACCAGGGAGAAGCCCCAGCATTTT
TRBJ2-7 . . TRBV6-1 CASSDWGYEQYF TGTGCCAGCAGTGATTGGGGGTACGAGCAGTACTTC
TRBJ2-1 . TRBD2 TRBV24-1 CATTAGLAANEQFF TGTGCCACCACGGCCGGACTAGCTGCTAATGAGCAGTTCTTC
TRBJ1-5 . . TRBV6-1 CASSESWGSHQPQHF TGTGCCAGCAGTGAATCGTGGGGATCCCATCAGCCCCAGCATTTT
TRBJ2-3 . TRBD1 TRBV15 CATSQGARSTDTQYF TGTGCCACCTCACAGGGGGCGCGGAGCACAGATACGCAGTATTTT
TRBJ2-5 . TRBD1 TRBV24-1 CATSDRETRETQYF TGTGCCACGAGCGACAGGGAAACACGGGAGACCCAGTACTTC
TRBJ2-7 . TRBD2 TRBV4-1 CASSQLTSGLLEQYF TGCGCCAGCAGCCAACTCACTAGCGGCCTTTTGGAGCAGTACTTC
TRBJ2-3 once TRBD2 TRBV11-3 CASSRRTLAGSTDTQYF TGTGCCAGCAGCCGCCGAACCCTAGCGGGGAGCACAGATACGCAGTATTTT
TRBJ2-2 . TRBD2 TRBV5-4 CASSSRTGGSGGELFF TGTGCCAGCAGCTCCCGAACGGGAGGGAGCGGCGGGGAGCTGTTTTTT
TRBJ2-1 . . TRBV27 CASSFSGTLIYNEQFF TGTGCCAGCAGTTTCTCCGGGACTCTTATCTACAATGAGCAGTTCTTC
TRBJ2-5 . TRBD2 TRBV27 CASSSQGLARETQYF TGTGCCAGCAGTTCACAGGGACTAGCGAGAGAGACCCAGTACTTC
TRBJ1-2 . . TRBV5-6 CASSLRGGAYGYTF TGTGCCAGCAGCTTGAGGGGGGGAGCCTATGGCTACACCTTC
TRBJ1-1 . TRBD1 TRBV25-1 CASGSGTVTEAFF TGTGCCAGCGGATCCGGGACAGTCACTGAAGCTTTCTTT
TRBJ1-2 few TRBD1 TRBV27 CASSPTGKSNGYTF TGTGCCAGCAGTCCGACAGGGAAGTCGAATGGCTACACCTTC
TRBJ1-2 . . TRBV14 CASSQDQRVGYTF TGTGCCAGCAGCCAAGATCAACGGGTCGGCTACACCTTC
TRBJ2-2 . . TRBV4-2 CASSQVPGTQYTGELFF TGTGCCAGCAGCCAAGTCCCCGGGACACAGTACACCGGGGAGCTGTTTTTT
TRBJ2-3 . . TRBV4-1 CASSRVPTGSIADTQYF TGCGCCAGCAGCCGCGTCCCCACAGGGAGTATAGCAGATACGCAGTATTTT
TRBJ2-3 . . TRBV6-1 CASSESQGDGTDTQYF TGTGCCAGCAGTGAGAGCCAGGGTGACGGGACAGATACGCAGTATTTT
TRBJ2-5 few . TRBV18 CASSPRAQTQYF TGTGCCAGCTCACCACGGGCCCAGACCCAGTACTTC
TRBJ1-2 . . TRBV6-5 CASTRGYYGYTF TGTGCCAGCACCAGAGGGTACTATGGCTACACCTTC
TRBJ2-2 . . TRBV3-1/TRBV3-2 CASSQEGVTNTGELFF TGTGCCAGCAGCCAAGAGGGGGTAACGAACACCGGGGAGCTGTTTTTT
TRBJ2-1 once . TRBV30 CAWRLQGRYNEQFF TGTGCCTGGAGGCTACAGGGACGTTACAATGAGCAGTTCTTC
TRBJ2-3 . TRBD2 TRBV2 CASSERGFSTDTQYF TGTGCCAGCAGCGAGCGGGGGTTCAGTACAGATACGCAGTATTTT
TRBJ2-2 . . TRBV19 CASSIVAGRTGELFF TGTGCCAGTAGTATAGTGGCAGGGAGGACCGGGGAGCTGTTTTTT
TRBJ2-1 . . TRBV2 CASSDDPRCFF TGTGCCAGCAGTGATGACCCCCGGTGTTTCTTC
TRBJ2-2 few . TRBV9 CASSVTGELFF TGTGCCAGCAGCGTAACCGGGGAGCTGTTTTTT
TRBJ1-4 . . TRBV30 CAWSQGGSEKLFF TGTGCCTGGAGTCAAGGGGGAAGTGAAAAACTGTTTTTT
TRBJ1-2 once . TRBV6-4 CASSDSTRMSGYTF TGTGCCAGCAGTGACTCGACCCGAATGTCAGGCTACACCTTC
TRBJ1-1 . TRBD1 TRBV5-1 CASSLGTGGLKGEAFF TGCGCCAGCAGCTTGGGGACAGGGGGCTTGAAGGGTGAAGCTTTCTTT
TRBJ2-3 . . TRBV7-2 CASSLAAGRRDTQYF TGTGCCAGCAGCTTAGCAGCCGGCCGAAGGGATACGCAGTATTTT
TRBJ1-6 . . TRBV10-3 CAISESLRDNSPLHF TGTGCCATCAGTGAGTCCCTACGCGATAATTCACCCCTCCACTTT
TRBJ1-5 . . TRBV7-9 CASSPTGTNQPQHF TGTGCCAGCAGCCCTACAGGGACCAATCAGCCCCAGCATTTT
TRBJ2-3 . . TRBV6-5 CASSFDGGDTQYF TGTGCCAGCAGTTTCGACGGCGGCGATACGCAGTATTTT
TRBJ1-5 . . TRBV28 CASSAQGFSVAQHF TGTGCCAGCAGTGCACAGGGTTTCTCCGTGGCCCAGCATTTT
TRBJ1-6 . . TRBV7-9 CASSLTVKGKSSYNSPLHF TGTGCCAGCAGCCTCACCGTGAAGGGGAAGAGCTCCTATAATTCACCCCTCCACTTT
TRBJ2-3 . . TRBV6-5 CASSSGTTDTQYF TGTGCCAGCAGTTCCGGTACCACAGATACGCAGTATTTT
TRBJ1-2 . . TRBV7-2 CASAGGGDGYTF TGTGCCAGCGCCGGAGGGGGTGATGGCTACACCTTC
TRBJ2-4 once . TRBV10-3 CAISEKGTEGPKNIQYF TGTGCCATCAGTGAGAAGGGGACCGAAGGGCCCAAAAACATTCAGTACTTC
TRBJ1-2 . . TRBV2 CASTRGGTNYGYTF TGTGCCAGCACCCGGGGGGGCACTAACTATGGCTACACCTTC
TRBJ2-3 . . TRBV6-4 CASSRDLPDTQYF TGTGCCAGCAGCAGGGACCTCCCAGATACGCAGTATTTT
TRBJ2-7 . TRBD1 TRBV3-1/TRBV3-2 CASSQGQGLYEQYF TGTGCCAGCAGCCAAGGACAGGGGCTCTACGAGCAGTACTTC
TRBJ2-5 . TRBD2 TRBV5-1 CASTLGGGQETQYF TGCGCCAGCACCTTGGGCGGGGGACAAGAGACCCAGTACTTC
TRBJ2-5 . . TRBV5-1 CASSLNGRETQYF TGCGCCAGCAGCTTGAACGGGCGAGAGACCCAGTACTTC